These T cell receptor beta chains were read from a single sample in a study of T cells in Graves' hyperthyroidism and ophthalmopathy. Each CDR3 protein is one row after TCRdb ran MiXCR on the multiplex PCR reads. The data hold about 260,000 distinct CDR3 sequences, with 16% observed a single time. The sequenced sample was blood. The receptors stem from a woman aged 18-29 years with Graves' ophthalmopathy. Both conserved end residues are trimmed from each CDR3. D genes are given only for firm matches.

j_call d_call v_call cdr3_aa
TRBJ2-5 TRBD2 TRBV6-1 ASTNLAGAQY
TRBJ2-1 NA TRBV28 ASSSRGPDEQF
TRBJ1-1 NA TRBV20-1 SASQTGPGTEAF
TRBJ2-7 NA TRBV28 ASSSDSTGRGQY
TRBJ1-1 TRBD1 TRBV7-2 ASSPYDNRGAF
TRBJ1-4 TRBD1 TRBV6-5 ASSYYGQGGEKLF
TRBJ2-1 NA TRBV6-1 ASSDRSHLGLTINEQF
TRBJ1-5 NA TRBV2 ASSEALRRDQPQH
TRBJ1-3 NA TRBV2 ASTSAENSGNTIY
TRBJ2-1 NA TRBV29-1 STRDFSYNEQF
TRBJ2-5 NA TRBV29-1 SAKRSGAEETQY
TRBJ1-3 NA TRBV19 ATEAGHRNTIY
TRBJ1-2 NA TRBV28 ASSRSGGRQYGYT
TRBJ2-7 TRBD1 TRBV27 ASSSYPRTGSYEQY
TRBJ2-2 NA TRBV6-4 ASSDADRNTGELF
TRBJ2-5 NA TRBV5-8 ASSFYGGWETQY
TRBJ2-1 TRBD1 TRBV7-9 ATRFDRGDEQF
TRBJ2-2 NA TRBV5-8 ASSLAGMGELF
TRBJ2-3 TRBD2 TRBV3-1 ASSQDVVAGGNTDTQY
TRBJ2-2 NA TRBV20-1 SADRYGTGELF
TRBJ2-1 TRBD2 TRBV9 ASSVAGGPDEQF
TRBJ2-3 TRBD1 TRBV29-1 SVALGQGAKDTQY
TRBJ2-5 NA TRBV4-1 ASSLQGFETQY
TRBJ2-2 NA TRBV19 ASSRDSNTGELF
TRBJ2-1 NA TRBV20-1 SARDLGVEQF
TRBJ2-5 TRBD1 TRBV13 ASSLGGFGETQY
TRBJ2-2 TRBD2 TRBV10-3 AISDGTSGGLYANTGELF
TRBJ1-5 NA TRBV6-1 ASSERLGRNQPQH
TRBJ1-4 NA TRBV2 ASSDGRVAEKLF
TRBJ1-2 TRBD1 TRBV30 AWGVDSHRGYGYT
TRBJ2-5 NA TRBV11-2 ASSAHPRYQETQY
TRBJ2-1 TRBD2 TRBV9 ASSVGTSGYASSYNEQF
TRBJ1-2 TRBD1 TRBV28 ASSLSYRGGYT
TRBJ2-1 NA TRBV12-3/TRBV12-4 ASSFGDSQF
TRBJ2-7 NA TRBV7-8 ASSLRQSYEQY
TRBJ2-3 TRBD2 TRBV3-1 ASSQETATSGRALDTQY
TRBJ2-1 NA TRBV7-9 ASSSLGGAGNEQF
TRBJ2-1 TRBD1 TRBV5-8 ASSLVGTGTIYNEQF
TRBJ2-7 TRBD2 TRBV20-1 SGTSGYSEQY
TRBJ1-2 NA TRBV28 ASSLLTDNYGYT
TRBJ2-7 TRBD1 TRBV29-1 SVETRDSYEQY
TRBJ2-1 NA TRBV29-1 SVVRDHNANEQF